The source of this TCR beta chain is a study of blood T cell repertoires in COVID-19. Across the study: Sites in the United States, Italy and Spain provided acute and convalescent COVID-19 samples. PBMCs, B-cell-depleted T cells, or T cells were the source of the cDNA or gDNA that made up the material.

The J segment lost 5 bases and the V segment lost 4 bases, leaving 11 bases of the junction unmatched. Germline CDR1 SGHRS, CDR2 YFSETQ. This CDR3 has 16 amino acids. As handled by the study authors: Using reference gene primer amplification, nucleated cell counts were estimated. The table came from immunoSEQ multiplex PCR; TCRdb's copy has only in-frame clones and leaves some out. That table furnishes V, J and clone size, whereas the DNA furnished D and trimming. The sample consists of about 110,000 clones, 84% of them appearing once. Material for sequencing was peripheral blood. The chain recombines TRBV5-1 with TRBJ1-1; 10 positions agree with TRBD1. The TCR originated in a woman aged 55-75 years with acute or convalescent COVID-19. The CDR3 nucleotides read TGCGCCAGCAGCCCCCGGACAGGGGGTGATAGGACTGAAGCTTTCTTT. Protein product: CASSPRTGGDRTEAFF.